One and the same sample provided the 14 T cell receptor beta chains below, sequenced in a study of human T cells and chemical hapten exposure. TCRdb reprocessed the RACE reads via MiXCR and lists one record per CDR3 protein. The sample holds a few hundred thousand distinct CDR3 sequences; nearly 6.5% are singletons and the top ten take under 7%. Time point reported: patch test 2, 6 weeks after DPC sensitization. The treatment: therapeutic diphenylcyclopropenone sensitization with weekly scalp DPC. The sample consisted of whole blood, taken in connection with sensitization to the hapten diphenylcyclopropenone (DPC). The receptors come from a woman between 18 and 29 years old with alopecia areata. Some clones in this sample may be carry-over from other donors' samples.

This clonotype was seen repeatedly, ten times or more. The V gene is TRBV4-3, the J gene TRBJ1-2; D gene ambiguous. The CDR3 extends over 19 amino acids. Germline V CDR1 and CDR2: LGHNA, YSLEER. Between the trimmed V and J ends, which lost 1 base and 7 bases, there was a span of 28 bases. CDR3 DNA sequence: TGCGCCAGCAGCCAAGGCGCAGCCGTGGGAAACTTGGTCGGGTTTGGCTACACCTTC. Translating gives CASSQGAAVGNLVGFGYTF.

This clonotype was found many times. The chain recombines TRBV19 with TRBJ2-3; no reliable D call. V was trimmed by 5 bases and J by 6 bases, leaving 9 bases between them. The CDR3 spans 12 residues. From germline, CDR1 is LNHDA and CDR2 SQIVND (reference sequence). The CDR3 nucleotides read TGTGCCAGTAGTCCTCCCGGGGATACGCAGTATTTT. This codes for CASSPPGDTQYF.

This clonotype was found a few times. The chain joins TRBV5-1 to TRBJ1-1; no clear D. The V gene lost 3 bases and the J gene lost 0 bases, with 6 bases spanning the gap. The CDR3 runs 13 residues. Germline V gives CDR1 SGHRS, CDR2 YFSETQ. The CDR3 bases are TGCGCCAGCAGCTCTCCCTTGAACACTGAAGCTTTCTTT. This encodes CASSSPLNTEAFF.

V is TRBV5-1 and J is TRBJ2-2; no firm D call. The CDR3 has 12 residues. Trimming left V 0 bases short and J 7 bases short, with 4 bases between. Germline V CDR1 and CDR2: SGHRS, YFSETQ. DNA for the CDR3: TGCGCCAGCAGCTTGGACATCGGGGAGCTGTTTTTT. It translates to CASSLDIGELFF.

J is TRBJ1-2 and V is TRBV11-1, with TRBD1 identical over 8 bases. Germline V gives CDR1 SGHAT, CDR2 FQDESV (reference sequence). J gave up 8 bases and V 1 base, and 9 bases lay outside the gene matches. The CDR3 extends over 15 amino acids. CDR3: CASSLVGQGGGGYTF. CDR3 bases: TGTGCCAGCAGCTTAGTAGGACAGGGCGGAGGCGGCTACACCTTC.

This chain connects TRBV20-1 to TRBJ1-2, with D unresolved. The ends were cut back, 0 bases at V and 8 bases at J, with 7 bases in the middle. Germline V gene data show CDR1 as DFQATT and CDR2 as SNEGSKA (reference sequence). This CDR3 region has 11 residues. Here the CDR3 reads CSAREVGGYTF. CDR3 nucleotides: TGCAGTGCTAGAGAGGTCGGGGGCTACACCTTC.

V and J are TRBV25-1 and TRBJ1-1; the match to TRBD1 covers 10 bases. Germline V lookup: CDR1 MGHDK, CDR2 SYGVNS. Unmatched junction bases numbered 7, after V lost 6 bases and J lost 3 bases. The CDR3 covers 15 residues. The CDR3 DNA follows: TGTGCCAGCAGCGAGGGGACAGGGGAGGACACTGAAGCTTTCTTT. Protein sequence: CASSEGTGEDTEAFF.

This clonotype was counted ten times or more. The CDR3 loop reads CASSYDPGTKTQYF. The DNA for the CDR3 is TGTGCCAGCAGTTACGATCCAGGGACGAAGACCCAGTACTTC. J is TRBJ2-5 and V is TRBV6-5; the D gene could be TRBD1 or TRBD2 (5 bases each). Looked up from germline, CDR1 is MNHEY and CDR2 is SVGAGI. Trimming cost V 2 bases and J 6 bases, with 13 bases left between them. This CDR3 is 14 amino acids long.

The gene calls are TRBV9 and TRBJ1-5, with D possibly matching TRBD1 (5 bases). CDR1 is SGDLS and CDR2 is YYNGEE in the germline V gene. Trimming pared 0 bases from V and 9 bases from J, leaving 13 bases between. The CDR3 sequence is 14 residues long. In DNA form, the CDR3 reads TGTGCCAGCAGCGTAGATCCCAGGGAAAGGCCCCAGCATTTT. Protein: CASSVDPRERPQHF.

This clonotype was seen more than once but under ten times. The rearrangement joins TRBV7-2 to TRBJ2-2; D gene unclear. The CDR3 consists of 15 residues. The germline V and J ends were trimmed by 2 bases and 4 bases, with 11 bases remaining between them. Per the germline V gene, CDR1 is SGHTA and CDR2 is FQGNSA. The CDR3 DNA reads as TGTGCCAGCAGCTTACGTCCTCTGGCCACCGGGGAGCTGTTTTTT. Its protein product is CASSLRPLATGELFF.

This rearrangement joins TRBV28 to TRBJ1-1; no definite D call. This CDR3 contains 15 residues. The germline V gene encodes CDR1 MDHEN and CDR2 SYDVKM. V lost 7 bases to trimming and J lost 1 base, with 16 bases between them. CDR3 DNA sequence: TGTGCCAGCATCTTCCGGGGTTCGGGGAACACTGAAGCTTTCTTT. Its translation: CASIFRGSGNTEAFF.

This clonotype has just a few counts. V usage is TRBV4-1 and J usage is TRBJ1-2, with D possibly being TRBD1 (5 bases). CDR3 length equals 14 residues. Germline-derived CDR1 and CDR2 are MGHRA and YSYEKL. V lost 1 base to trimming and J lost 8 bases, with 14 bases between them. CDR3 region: CASSQVTGTGGYTF. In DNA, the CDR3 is TGCGCCAGCAGCCAAGTAACCGGGACGGGAGGCTACACCTTC.

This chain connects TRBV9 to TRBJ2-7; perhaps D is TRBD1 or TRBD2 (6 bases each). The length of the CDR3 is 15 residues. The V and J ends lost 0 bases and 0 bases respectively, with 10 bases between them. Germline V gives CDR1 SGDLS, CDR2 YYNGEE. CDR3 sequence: CASSVAGASSYEQYF. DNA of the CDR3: TGTGCCAGCAGCGTAGCGGGGGCGAGCTCCTACGAGCAGTACTTC.

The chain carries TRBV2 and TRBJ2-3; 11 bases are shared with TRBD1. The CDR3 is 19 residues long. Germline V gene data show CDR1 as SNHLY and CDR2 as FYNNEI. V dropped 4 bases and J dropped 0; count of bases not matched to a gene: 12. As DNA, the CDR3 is TGTGCCAGCAGTGGAGGGGACAGGGGGATCCCCCCTAGCACAGATACGCAGTATTTT. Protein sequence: CASSGGDRGIPPSTDTQYF.